This TCR beta chain appears in the sequencing data of a study of T cell repertoires in cytomegalovirus infection. Study-wide context: Public TCR beta signatures provided an indication of both CMV infection and a matching HLA type. Study-level points and caveats: Pooled public TCR beta family frequency picked out CMV carriers with the relevant HLA. The response measured ex vivo was dominated by TCR beta clonotypes (HLA-C-restricted and CMV-specific).

To note about this clonotype: What it binds is not known.

Deletions cut 1 base from V and 8 bases from J, with 17 bases between. CDR1 is MNHNS, CDR2 SASEGT, per germline. This CDR3 region has 15 residues. TCRdb used MiXCR to reprocess the reads, holding one entry per CDR3 protein. The sample consists of nearly 700,000 distinct CDR3 sequences, approximately 33% of them appearing once. The clonotype was recovered from a human donor in good health (CMV status not recorded). Some clones in this sample may be carry-over from other donors' samples. The sequencing here drew on cultured PBMCs, taken from culture after CMV antigen stimulation. The chain carries TRBV6-1 and TRBJ1-2; maybe TRBD1 (5 bases). The CDR3 coding sequence is TGTGCCAGCAGTGAAGTATTGTGCAGGGAGGGGGGCTACACCTTC. As protein: CASSEVLCREGGYTF.